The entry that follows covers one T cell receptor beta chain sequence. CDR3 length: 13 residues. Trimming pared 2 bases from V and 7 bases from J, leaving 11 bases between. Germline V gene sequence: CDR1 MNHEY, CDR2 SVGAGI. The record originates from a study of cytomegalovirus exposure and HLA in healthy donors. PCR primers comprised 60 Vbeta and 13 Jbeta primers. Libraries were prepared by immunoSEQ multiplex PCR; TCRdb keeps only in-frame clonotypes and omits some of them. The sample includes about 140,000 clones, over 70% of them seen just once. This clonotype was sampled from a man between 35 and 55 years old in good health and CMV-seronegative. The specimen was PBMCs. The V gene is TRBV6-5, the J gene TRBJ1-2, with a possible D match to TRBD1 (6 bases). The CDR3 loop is CASSYGQGFGYTF. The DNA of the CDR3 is TGTGCCAGCAGTTACGGGCAGGGGTTTGGCTACACCTTC.